What follows are 21 T cell receptor beta chains derived from one specimen sequenced in a study of cytomegalovirus exposure and HLA in healthy donors. The PCR was carried out with 60 Vbeta primers and 13 Jbeta primers. The table came from immunoSEQ multiplex PCR; TCRdb's copy has only in-frame clones and leaves some out. The repertoire has 180,000 or so clones, 80% to 90% of them found once; the top ten carry around a tenth. Sample: PBMCs. Receptor source: a man aged 18 to 29 in good health and CMV-seropositive.

The chain joins TRBV9 to TRBJ2-2; 9 bases fit TRBD2. Germline CDR1 is SGDLS and CDR2 is YYNGEE. The CDR3 consists of 16 residues. Trimming removed 0 bases from V and 4 bases from J; junction bases left unmatched: 4. CDR3 protein: CASSVGGGDGTGELFF. The CDR3 nucleotides read TGTGCCAGCAGCGTAGGCGGGGGGGATGGCACCGGGGAGCTGTTTTTT.

This clone appeared once. J is TRBJ1-3 and V is TRBV20-1; D gene unclear. The CDR3 has 11 residues. Per germline, CDR1 DFQATT and CDR2 SNEGSKA (reference sequence). V gave up 3 bases and J gave up 3 bases, with 3 bases separating them. CDR3 residues: CSASFGNTIYF. The CDR3 coding sequence is TGCAGTGCTAGCTTTGGAAACACCATATATTTT.

V and J are TRBV30 and TRBJ2-3, with a possible D match to TRBD2 (5 bases). The CDR3 covers 16 residues. Germline CDR1 reads GTSNPN; CDR2 reads SVGIG (reference sequence). V was shortened by 3 bases and J by 6 bases, with 22 bases between the two germline ends. In DNA form, the CDR3 reads TGTGCCTGGAGCCCTACACTAGTAACAATTGGTGATACGCAGTATTTT. Amino acids: CAWSPTLVTIGDTQYF. Looking up the rest from reference TRBV30 and TRBJ2-3 gives the full variable domain: SQTIHQWPATLVQPVGSPLSLECTVEGTSNPNLYWYRQAAGRGLQLLFYSVGIGQISSEVPQNLSASRPQDRQFILSSKKLLLSDSGFYLCAWSPTLVTIGDTQYFGPGTRLTVL.

This clone was recorded once. The chain links TRBV6-5 to TRBJ2-5; 10 positions match TRBD1. The DNA end favors TRBJ2-7, so the J call may be wrong. The CDR3 is 14 amino acids. Germline V gene lookup returns CDR1 MNHEY and CDR2 SVGAGI. Here the CDR3 reads CASSYSGTGDEQYF. CDR3 DNA sequence: TGTGCCAGCAGTTACTCTGGGACAGGGGACGAGCAGTACTTC.

The chain has TRBV10-1 and TRBJ1-6; D gene unclear. Germline CDR1 reads WNHNN; CDR2 reads SYGVQD (reference sequence). V was shortened by 4 bases and J by 6 bases, with 10 bases between the two germline ends. The length of the CDR3 is 14 residues. CDR3 residues: CASSAAAGNSPLHF. The CDR3 DNA reads as TGCGCCAGCAGTGCCGCTGCGGGTAATTCACCCCTCCACTTT.

The genes are TRBV7-2 and TRBJ1-2, with TRBD1 as a possible D gene (5 bases). This CDR3 region has 14 residues. V lost 3 bases and J lost 2, with 10 bases in between. The germline V gene encodes CDR1 SGHTA and CDR2 FQGNSA. In nucleotides, the CDR3 is TGTGCCAGCAGCTTGTCGACAGTGAACTATGGCTACACCTTC. Its protein is CASSLSTVNYGYTF.

The chain links TRBV10-3 to TRBJ2-7; TRBD2 might be the D (5 bases). This CDR3 contains 13 residues. CDR1 is ENHRY and CDR2 is SYGVKD in the germline V gene. V shed 6 bases and J shed 3 bases, with 12 bases lying between them. The CDR3 sequence is CAISSGLGYEQYF. DNA of the CDR3: TGTGCCATCAGCTCCGGACTCGGCTACGAGCAGTACTTC.

This clone showed up just a few times. The V gene is TRBV25-1, the J gene TRBJ2-7, with a tentative D call TRBD1 (5 bases). This CDR3 has 12 residues. CDR1 is MGHDK, CDR2 SYGVNS, per germline. Trimming took off 4 bases at V and 3 bases at J, with 7 bases between the two ends. The CDR3 is CASSATGYEQYF. In DNA, the CDR3 is TGTGCCAGCAGTGCCACAGGCTACGAGCAGTACTTC.

This clone was observed a single time. V and J are TRBV7-2 and TRBJ2-3; 11 nucleotides align to TRBD2. V lost 5 bases to trimming and J lost 0 bases; unmatched junction nucleotides: 4. This CDR3 comprises 16 residues. Per the germline V gene, CDR1 is SGHTA and CDR2 is FQGNSA. The CDR3 loop is CASSPWTSGSTDTQYF. The CDR3 nucleotides read TGTGCCAGCAGCCCCTGGACTAGCGGGAGCACAGATACGCAGTATTTT.

V is TRBV4-3 and J is TRBJ2-2; possible D gene TRBD1, 6 bases. The CDR3 runs 17 residues. V lost 4 bases to trimming and J lost 4 bases, with 19 bases between them. CDR1 and CDR2 (germline): LGHNA, YSLEER. The CDR3 protein is CASSRIIGDTVTGELFF. In DNA, the CDR3 is TGCGCCAGCAGCCGCATTATCGGGGACACCGTCACCGGGGAGCTGTTTTTT.

The chain uses TRBV9 and TRBJ2-3, with D unresolved. Germline V lookup: CDR1 SGDLS, CDR2 YYNGEE. The CDR3 totals 13 residues. Trimming cost V 4 bases and J 4 bases, with 10 bases left between them. The chain's CDR3 is CASSPVAPDTQYF. DNA of the CDR3: TGTGCCAGCAGCCCGGTAGCCCCAGATACGCAGTATTTT.

This clone occurred once. V and J are TRBV7-9 and TRBJ1-6, with D unresolved. Trimming left V 1 base short and J 5 bases short, with 12 bases between. The germline CDR1 and CDR2 sequences are SEHNR and FQNEAQ (reference sequence). The CDR3 consists of 16 residues. The CDR3 is CASSLDSGPNNSPLHF. The CDR3 DNA sequence: TGTGCCAGCAGCTTAGACAGCGGACCAAATAATTCACCCCTCCACTTT.

This rearrangement joins TRBV27 to TRBJ1-1; no clear D gene. Trimming took 0 bases from V and 0 from J, leaving 8 bases between them. The CDR3 totals 15 residues. Germline V gene lookup returns CDR1 MNHEY and CDR2 SMNVEV (reference sequence). The CDR3 DNA follows: TGTGCCAGCAGTTTATCTGTTAGATTGAACACTGAAGCTTTCTTT. Protein product: CASSLSVRLNTEAFF.

The chain links TRBV6-5 to TRBJ1-6; the D gene is possibly TRBD1 (5 bases). The CDR3 sequence is 16 residues long. V was shortened by 2 bases and J by 9 bases, with 17 bases between the two germline ends. Germline CDR1 and CDR2: MNHEY and SVGAGI. The CDR3 loop reads CASSYEAGGGFSPLHF. Written as DNA, the CDR3 is TGTGCCAGCAGTTACGAAGCAGGCGGGGGATTTTCACCCCTCCACTTT.

The chain is built from TRBV7-9 and TRBJ1-4; no definite D call. The germline V gene has CDR1 SEHNR and CDR2 FQNEAQ (reference sequence). The V gene lost 1 base and the J gene lost 12 bases, with 15 bases spanning the gap. The CDR3 is 14 residues long. The CDR3 DNA reads as TGTGCCAGCAGCTTAGGGGAGGCACGGCTAGAACTGTTTTTT. As protein: CASSLGEARLELFF.

The chain recombines TRBV18 with TRBJ2-7; 10 bases are a match to TRBD1. J lost 6 bases, V lost 2 bases, and 10 bases had no gene match. The CDR3 contains 16 residues. The germline gives CDR1 KGHSH, CDR2 LQKENI. The CDR3 protein is CASSPDLRQGAAEQYF. As DNA, the CDR3 is TGTGCCAGCTCACCAGATCTCAGACAGGGGGCGGCCGAGCAGTACTTC.

The chain carries TRBV28 and TRBJ1-1; 7 bases fit TRBD1. Losses at the gene ends were 11 bases for V and 1 base for J; bases not matched to a gene: 10. The CDR3 has 14 residues. Germline CDR1 and CDR2: MDHEN and SYDVKM. The CDR3 bases are TGTGCCGGCGGGACAGCAACAGCGAACACTGAAGCTTTCTTT. Translated, it gives CAGGTATANTEAFF.

The chain couples TRBV5-1 to TRBJ2-5; no definite D call. Trimming cost V 5 bases and J 7 bases, with 15 bases left between them. CDR3 length equals 13 residues. Germline CDR1 and CDR2: SGHRS and YFSETQ. The CDR3 region is CASSSERSGTQYF. As DNA, the CDR3 is TGCGCCAGCAGTTCGGAAAGATCGGGGACCCAGTACTTC.

The chain links TRBV19 to TRBJ1-1, with 9 bases that match TRBD1. Germline V lookup: CDR1 LNHDA, CDR2 SQIVND (reference sequence). Trimming took 7 bases from V and 4 from J; bases not matched to a gene: 10. CDR3 length: 15 residues. In nucleotides, the CDR3 is TGTGCCAGTATTACGACAGGGGGTCCGACCACTGAAGCTTTCTTT. Translation gives CASITTGGPTTEAFF.

The chain joins TRBV6-5 to TRBJ1-1; 7 bases are a match to TRBD1. Germline lookup yields CDR1 MNHEY and CDR2 SVGAGI. V lost 0 bases to trimming and J lost 8 bases; unmatched junction nucleotides: 3. This CDR3 has 13 amino acids. The CDR3 reads CASSYSVTGEAFF. Written as DNA, the CDR3 is TGTGCCAGCAGTTACTCTGTGACAGGGGAAGCTTTCTTT.

The chain uses TRBV5-1 and TRBJ2-5; maybe TRBD1 (6 bases). Deletions cut 4 bases from V and 1 base from J, with 8 bases between. The CDR3 contains 13 residues. The germline gives CDR1 SGHRS, CDR2 YFSETQ. The CDR3 region is CASSRDIQETQYF. CDR3 DNA: TGCGCCAGCAGCAGGGACATCCAAGAGACCCAGTACTTC.